A single T cell receptor beta chain is shown here with its context. This receptor's antigen is unknown. No qualities accompany the bases; no much larger clone lies one base away. This record belongs to a study of siplizumab effects on memory and regulatory T cells (dated by TCRdb to between 2018 and 2021). Regarding the study in general: The study looked at the effect of siplizumab, an anti-CD2 antibody, on alloreactive T-cell subsets in allogeneic mixed lymphocyte reactions made from human PBMCs. What the research found in general, with its limitations: Greater diversity appeared to be present in unstimulated naive T cells than in memory T cells, and a substantial contribution to the alloresponse seemed to be made by naive cells. For roughly 75-97% of proliferating CD4+ or CD8+ clones, no naive or memory phenotype could be assigned. Sequences below about 10^-5 frequency were poorly captured, so only a minor fraction of alloreactive clones could be mapped to unstimulated subsets. The cumulative frequency of alloreactive sequences that could be traced back to unstimulated CD4+ memory T cells was significantly reduced by siplizumab. Whether proliferating Tregs from siplizumab cultures were suppressive was not functionally confirmed. Among mappable alloreactive CD4+ clones, the Treg-derived fraction averaged around 70% with siplizumab versus roughly 30% in control reactions.

The library was prepared using the immunoSEQ multiplex PCR assay. Some 100,000 TCR templates per sample were assayed by the deep sequencing platform. Genomic DNA extracted from sorted T cells was used for TCRbeta CDR3 sequencing. On the study's bioinformatics: The R programming language was used for the clonal analysis of the TCRbeta CDR3 data. Alloreactive CD4+ and CD8+ clones were defined by comparing unstimulated samples with post-reaction CFSE-low samples. By matching sequences to the repertoires of sorted unstimulated Treg and non-Treg cells, each alloreactive CD4+ clone was assigned a regulatory or non-regulatory origin. TCRdb limited this immuneACCESS table to in-frame rearrangements with V and J called. A share of clones is missing; checked studies link under half to unresolved V genes, and the rest is unexplained. V and J calls plus clone size are reproduced from that table; the DNA served to infer D and trimming. The sample table records about 110,000 clones; over 85% of these occur just once. Around 1.3% of the sample rests with the top ten.

Sorted unstimulated T cells and proliferating T cells recovered from mixed lymphocyte reactions underwent TCRbeta CDR3 sequencing. Fresh whole blood from fewer than 12 HLA-typed healthy donors was used to isolate PBMCs. According to the germline V gene (reference sequence), CDR1 reads LNHDA and CDR2 reads SQIVND. The CDR3 runs 14 residues from the cysteine to the phenylalanine. The kept DNA is CDR3 alone, 42 bases in frame from the first base. Trimming takes 10 bases off V and 5 bases off J; junction bases not matched to a gene: 11. This sequence was found in a human donor in good health. The rearrangement combines TRBV19 with TRBJ1-2; a stretch of 9 junction bases matches TRBD1. Source material: CD4+ T cells sorted from blood. For the CDR3, the sequence is CATSTGGTVYGYTF. The nucleotide sequence is TGTGCCACCTCGACAGGGGGAACGGTATATGGCTACACCTTC.